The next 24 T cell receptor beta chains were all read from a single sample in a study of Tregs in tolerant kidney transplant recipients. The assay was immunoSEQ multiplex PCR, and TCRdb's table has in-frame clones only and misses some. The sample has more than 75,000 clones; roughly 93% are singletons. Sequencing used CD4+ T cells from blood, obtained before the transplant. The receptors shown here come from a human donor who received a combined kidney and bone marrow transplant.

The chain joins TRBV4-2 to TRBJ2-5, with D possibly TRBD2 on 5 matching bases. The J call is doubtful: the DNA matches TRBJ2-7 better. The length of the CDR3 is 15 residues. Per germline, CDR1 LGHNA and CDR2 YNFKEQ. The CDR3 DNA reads TGTGCCAGCAGCCAAGTTTCACTAGAAGGGTACGAGCAGTACTTC. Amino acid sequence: CASSQVSLEGYEQYF.

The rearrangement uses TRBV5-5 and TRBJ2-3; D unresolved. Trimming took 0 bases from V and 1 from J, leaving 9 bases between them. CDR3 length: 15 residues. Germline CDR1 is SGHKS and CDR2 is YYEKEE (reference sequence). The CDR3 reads CASSLGGWGTDTQYF. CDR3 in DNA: TGTGCCAGCAGCTTGGGAGGTTGGGGCACAGATACGCAGTATTTT.

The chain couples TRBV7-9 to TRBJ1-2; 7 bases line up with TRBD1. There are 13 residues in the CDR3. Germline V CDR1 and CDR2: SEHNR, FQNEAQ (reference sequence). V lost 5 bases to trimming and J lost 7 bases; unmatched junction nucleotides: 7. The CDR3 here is CASSLSTGPGYTF. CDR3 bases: TGTGCCAGCAGCCTCTCGACAGGGCCTGGCTACACCTTC. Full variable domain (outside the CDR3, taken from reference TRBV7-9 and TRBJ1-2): DTGVSQNPRHKITKRGQNVTFRCDPISEHNRLYWYRQTLGQGPEFLTYFQNEAQLEKSRLLSDRFSAERPKGSFSTLEIQRTEQGDSAMYLCASSLSTGPGYTFGSGTRLTVV.

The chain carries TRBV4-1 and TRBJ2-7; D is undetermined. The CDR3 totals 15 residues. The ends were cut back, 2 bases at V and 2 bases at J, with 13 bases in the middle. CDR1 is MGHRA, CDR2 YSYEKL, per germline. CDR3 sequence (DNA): TGCGCCAGCAGCCAAAGCCCTAGTAGAACCTACGAGCAGTACTTC. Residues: CASSQSPSRTYEQYF.

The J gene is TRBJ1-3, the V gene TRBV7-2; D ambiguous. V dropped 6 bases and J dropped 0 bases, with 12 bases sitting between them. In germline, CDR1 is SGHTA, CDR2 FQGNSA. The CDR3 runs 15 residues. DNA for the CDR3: TGTGCCAGCAGACTGGACGGACTCTCTGGAAACACCATATATTTT. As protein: CASRLDGLSGNTIYF.

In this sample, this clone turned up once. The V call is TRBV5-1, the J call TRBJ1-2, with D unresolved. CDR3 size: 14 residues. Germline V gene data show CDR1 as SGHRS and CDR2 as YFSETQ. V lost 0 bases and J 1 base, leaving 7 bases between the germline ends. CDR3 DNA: TGCGCCAGCAGCTTGGTGTCAGATAACTATGGCTACACCTTC. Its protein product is CASSLVSDNYGYTF.

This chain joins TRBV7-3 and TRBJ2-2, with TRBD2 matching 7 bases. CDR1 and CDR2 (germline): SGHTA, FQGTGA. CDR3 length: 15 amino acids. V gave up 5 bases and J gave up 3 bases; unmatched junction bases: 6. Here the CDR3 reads CASSPNRGDTGELFF. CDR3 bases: TGTGCCAGCAGCCCCAATCGGGGGGACACCGGGGAGCTGTTTTTT.

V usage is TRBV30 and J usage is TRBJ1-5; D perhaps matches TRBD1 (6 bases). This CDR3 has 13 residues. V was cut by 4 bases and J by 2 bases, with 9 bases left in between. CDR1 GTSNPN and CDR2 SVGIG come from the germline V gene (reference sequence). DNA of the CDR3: TGTGCCTGGAAGACAGGCGGCAATCAGCCCCAGCATTTT. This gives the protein CAWKTGGNQPQHF. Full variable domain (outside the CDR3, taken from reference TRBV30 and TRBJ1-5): SQTIHQWPATLVQPVGSPLSLECTVEGTSNPNLYWYRQAAGRGLQLLFYSVGIGQISSEVPQNLSASRPQDRQFILSSKKLLLSDSGFYLCAWKTGGNQPQHFGDGTRLSIL.

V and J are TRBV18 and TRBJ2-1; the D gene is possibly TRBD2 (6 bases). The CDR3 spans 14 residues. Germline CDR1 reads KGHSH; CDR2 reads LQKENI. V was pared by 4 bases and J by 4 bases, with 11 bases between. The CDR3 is CASSLRGGYNEQFF. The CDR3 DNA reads TGTGCCAGCTCACTACGTGGAGGGTACAATGAGCAGTTCTTC. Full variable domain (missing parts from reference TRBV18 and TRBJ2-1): NAGVMQNPRHLVRRRGQEARLRCSPMKGHSHVYWYRQLPEEGLKFMVYLQKENIIDESGMPKERFSAEFPKEGPSILRIQQVVRGDSAAYFCASSLRGGYNEQFFGPGTRLTVL.

The CDR3 DNA reads as TGTGCCAGCAGCTCCTTTACAGGGTACGAGCAGTACTTC. Its protein is CASSSFTGYEQYF. The rearrangement joins TRBV7-2 to TRBJ2-7, with D perhaps TRBD1 (6 bases). CDR3 length equals 13 residues. Germline CDR1 is SGHTA and CDR2 is FQGNSA. V was cut by 4 bases and J by 4 bases, with 11 bases left in between.

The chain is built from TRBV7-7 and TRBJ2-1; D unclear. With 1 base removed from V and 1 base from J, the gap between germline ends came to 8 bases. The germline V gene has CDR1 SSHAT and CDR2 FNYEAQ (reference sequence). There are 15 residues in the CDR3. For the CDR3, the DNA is TGTGCCAGCAGCTTAGGGGCAGATTCCTACAATGAGCAGTTCTTC. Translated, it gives CASSLGADSYNEQFF.

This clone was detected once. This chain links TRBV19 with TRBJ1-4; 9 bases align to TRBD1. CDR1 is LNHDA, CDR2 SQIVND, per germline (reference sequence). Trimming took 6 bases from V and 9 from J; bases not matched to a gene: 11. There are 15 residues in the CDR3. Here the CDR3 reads CASRSPGTGTQKLFF. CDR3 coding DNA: TGTGCCAGTAGGTCGCCCGGGACAGGGACCCAAAAACTGTTTTTT.

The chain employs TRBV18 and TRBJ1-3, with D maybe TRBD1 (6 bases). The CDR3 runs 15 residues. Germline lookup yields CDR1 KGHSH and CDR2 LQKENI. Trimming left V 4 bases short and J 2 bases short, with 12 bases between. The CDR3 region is CASSLTGSPGNTIYF. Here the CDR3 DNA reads TGTGCCAGCTCACTCACAGGGTCCCCTGGAAACACCATATATTTT.

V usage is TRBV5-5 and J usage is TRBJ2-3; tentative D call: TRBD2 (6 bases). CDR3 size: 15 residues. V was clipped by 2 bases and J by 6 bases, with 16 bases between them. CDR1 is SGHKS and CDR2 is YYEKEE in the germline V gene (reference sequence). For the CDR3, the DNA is TGTGCCAGCAGCTTTCTTGCGGGGCTACAGGATACGCAGTATTTT. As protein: CASSFLAGLQDTQYF.

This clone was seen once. The CDR3 region has the DNA TGTGCCAGCAGTGAAGAGACAGGGCAGTACACAGATACGCAGTATTTT. It is translated as CASSEETGQYTDTQYF. The gene calls are TRBV2 and TRBJ2-3, with 7 bases lining up with TRBD1. This CDR3 is built from 16 residues. Unmatched junction bases numbered 6, after V lost 1 base and J lost 2 bases. Germline V lookup: CDR1 SNHLY, CDR2 FYNNEI.

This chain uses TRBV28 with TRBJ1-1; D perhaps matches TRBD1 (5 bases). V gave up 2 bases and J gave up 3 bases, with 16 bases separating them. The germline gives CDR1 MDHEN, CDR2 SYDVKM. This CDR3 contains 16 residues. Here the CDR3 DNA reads TGTGCCAGCAGTTTAAGTCTGGGGCGGAGGGACACTGAAGCTTTCTTT. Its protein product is CASSLSLGRRDTEAFF.

The CDR3, as DNA: TGCGCCAGCAGCGCGCTTGGGACTAGCGGGAGCCTGGGGGGCTACGAGCAGTACTTC. Amino acids: CASSALGTSGSLGGYEQYF. V is TRBV5-1 and J is TRBJ2-7; 14 nucleotides agree with TRBD2. V shed 4 bases and J 3 bases; nucleotides not matched to a gene: 15. Germline V gene sequence: CDR1 SGHRS, CDR2 YFSETQ. The CDR3 is 19 amino acids.

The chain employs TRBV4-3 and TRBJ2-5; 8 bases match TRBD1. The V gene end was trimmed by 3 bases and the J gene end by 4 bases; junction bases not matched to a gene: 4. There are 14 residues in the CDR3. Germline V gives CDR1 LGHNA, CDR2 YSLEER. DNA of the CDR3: TGCGCCAGCAGCCAGAGGACAGGGACAGAGACCCAGTACTTC. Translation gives CASSQRTGTETQYF.

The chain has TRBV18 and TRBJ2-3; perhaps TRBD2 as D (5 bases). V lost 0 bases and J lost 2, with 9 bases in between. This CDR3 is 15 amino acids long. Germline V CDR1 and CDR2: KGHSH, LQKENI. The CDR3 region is CASSPPTRLTDTQYF. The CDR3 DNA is TGTGCCAGCTCACCACCAACTAGACTCACAGATACGCAGTATTTT.

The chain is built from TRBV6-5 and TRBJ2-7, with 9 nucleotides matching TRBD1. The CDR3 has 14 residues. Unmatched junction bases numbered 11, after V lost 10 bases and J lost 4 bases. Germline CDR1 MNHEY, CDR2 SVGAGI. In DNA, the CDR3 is TGTGCCACCAAAGCCGGGACAGGGACTTACGAGCAGTACTTC. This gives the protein CATKAGTGTYEQYF.

CDR3: CASSMRDRGSGYTF. Here the CDR3 DNA reads TGTGCCAGTAGTATGCGTGACAGGGGATCGGGCTACACCTTC. The gene calls are TRBV19 and TRBJ1-2, with TRBD1 matching over 8 bases. This CDR3 contains 14 residues. Losses at the gene ends were 3 bases for V and 8 bases for J; bases not matched to a gene: 8. CDR1 and CDR2 from the germline V gene are LNHDA and SQIVND (reference sequence). Using reference TRBV19 and TRBJ1-2 for the parts outside the CDR3, the full variable domain is DGGITQSPKYLFRKEGQNVTLSCEQNLNHDAMYWYRQDPGQGLRLIYYSQIVNDFQKGDIAEGYSVSREKKESFPLTVTSAQKNPTAFYLCASSMRDRGSGYTFGSGTRLTVV.

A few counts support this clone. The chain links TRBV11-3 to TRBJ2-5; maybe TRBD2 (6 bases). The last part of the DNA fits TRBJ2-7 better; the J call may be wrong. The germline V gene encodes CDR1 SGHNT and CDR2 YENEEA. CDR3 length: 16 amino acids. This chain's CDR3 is CASSLGRRGPVYEQYF. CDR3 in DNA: TGTGCCAGCAGCTTAGGAAGGAGGGGCCCTGTCTACGAGCAGTACTTC.

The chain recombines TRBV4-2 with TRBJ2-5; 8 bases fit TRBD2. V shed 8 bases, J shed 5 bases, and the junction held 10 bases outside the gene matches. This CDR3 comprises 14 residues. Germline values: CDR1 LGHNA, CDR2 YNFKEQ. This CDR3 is CASAPGGERETQYF. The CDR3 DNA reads TGTGCCAGCGCCCCCGGGGGGGAGAGGGAGACCCAGTACTTC.

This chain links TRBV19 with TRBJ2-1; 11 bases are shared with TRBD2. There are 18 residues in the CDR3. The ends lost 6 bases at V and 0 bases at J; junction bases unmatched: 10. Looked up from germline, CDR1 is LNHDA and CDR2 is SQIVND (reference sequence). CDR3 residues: CASSGTSGRRSSYNEQFF. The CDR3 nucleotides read TGTGCCAGTAGCGGGACTAGCGGTCGAAGGAGCTCCTACAATGAGCAGTTCTTC.